Described below is a single T cell receptor beta chain sequence and its context. These data are taken from a study of blood T cell repertoires in COVID-19. The wider study: Acute-phase and convalescent COVID-19 samples originated in the United States, Italy and Spain.

It was during active infection that Seattle patients were enrolled and then longitudinally followed. Method: immunoSEQ multiplex PCR; TCRdb's copy keeps in-frame clones and lacks some. The sample carries roughly 200,000 clones, around 85% recorded once. Source material: peripheral blood. The clonotype comes from a person in their 70s with COVID-19, enrolled during active disease.

This CDR3 reads CAWRRDENTEAFF. The CDR3 region has the DNA TGTGCCTGGAGGCGGGACGAGAACACTGAAGCTTTCTTT. The rearrangement joins TRBV30 to TRBJ1-1; D is perhaps TRBD1 (5 bases). The germline V and J ends were trimmed by 3 bases and 1 base, with 9 bases remaining between them. The CDR3 extends over 13 amino acids. Germline V gives CDR1 GTSNPN, CDR2 SVGIG (reference sequence).